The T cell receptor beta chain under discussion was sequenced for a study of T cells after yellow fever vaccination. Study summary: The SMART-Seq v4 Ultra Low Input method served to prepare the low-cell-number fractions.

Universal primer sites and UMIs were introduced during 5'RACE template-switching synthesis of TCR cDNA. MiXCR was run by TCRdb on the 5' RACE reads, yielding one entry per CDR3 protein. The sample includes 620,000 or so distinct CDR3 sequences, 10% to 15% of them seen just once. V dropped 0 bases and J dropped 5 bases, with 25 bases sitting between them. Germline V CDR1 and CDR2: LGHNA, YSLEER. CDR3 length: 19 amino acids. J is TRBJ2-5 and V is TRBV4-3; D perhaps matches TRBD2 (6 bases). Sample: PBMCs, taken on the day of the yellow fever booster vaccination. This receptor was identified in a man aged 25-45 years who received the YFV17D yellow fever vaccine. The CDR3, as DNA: TGCGCCAGCAGCCAAGATCCCCCATTCCCAGCGGGCGTGGGGGAGACCCAGTACTTC. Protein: CASSQDPPFPAGVGETQYF.